These 16 T cell receptor beta chains were sequenced from one sample in a study of T cells expressing NK-cell markers (dated by TCRdb to the early 2020s). Libraries were made using 5' RACE. These reads were obtained on an Illumina HiSeq 2000. Once TCRdb had reprocessed the reads, it stored one entry per CDR3 protein sequence and supplied no DNA. The sample has under 500,000 distinct CDR3 sequences on record. The ten largest account for 7.3% of the sample. The sequencing input was blood T cells: a sorted CD56 or NKG2C T cell subset, CD4+ or CD8+ T cells, or bulk PBMC T cells (not recorded which). These receptors were obtained from a woman between 18 and 70 years old in good health.

The J gene is TRBJ2-5, the V gene TRBV12-3 or TRBV12-4; checking the TCRdb D call of TRBD1 is not possible without DNA. The CDR3 is 13 amino acids. The CDR3: CASRLRGQETQYF.

This chain joins TRBV7-3 and TRBJ2-2. This CDR3 contains 18 residues. CDR1 is SGHTA and CDR2 is FQGTGA in the germline V gene. The CDR3 reads CASSLGYSGSSDTGELFF.

V is TRBV20-1 and J is TRBJ2-1; checking the TCRdb D call of TRBD2 is not possible without DNA. Per the germline V gene, CDR1 is DFQATT and CDR2 is SNEGSKA (reference sequence). The CDR3 spans 16 residues. Here the CDR3 reads CSARGGSGSSYNEQFF.

Here the CDR3 reads CSAGPMEAYEQYF. The chain links TRBV20-1 to TRBJ2-7; without DNA, the TCRdb call of TRBD2 cannot be checked. The CDR3 loop spans 13 amino acids. Germline V gene lookup returns CDR1 DFQATT and CDR2 SNEGSKA (reference sequence).

The rearrangement joins TRBV5-4 to TRBJ1-2; without DNA, the TCRdb call of TRBD1 cannot be checked. The CDR3 has 15 amino acids. Germline CDR1 reads SGHNT; CDR2 reads YYREEE (reference sequence). CDR3 sequence: CASSRPPDRDYGYTF.

This chain links TRBV2 with TRBJ2-5. CDR3 length: 11 amino acids. Germline loops: CDR1 SNHLY, CDR2 FYNNEI. CDR3 residues: CASSEGETQYF.

The genes are TRBV28 and TRBJ2-3; checking the TCRdb D call of TRBD2 is not possible without DNA. This CDR3 has 14 residues. The V gene's germline CDR1 is MDHEN and CDR2 SYDVKM. The CDR3: CAVCGEKTTDTQYF.

The V and J genes are TRBV4-3 and TRBJ2-5; checking the TCRdb D call of TRBD1 is not possible without DNA. Germline CDR1 and CDR2: LGHNA and YSLEER. The CDR3 is 16 amino acids. CDR3: CASSQVGVGGQESQYF.

The gene calls are TRBV24-1 and TRBJ2-2; there is no DNA to check the TCRdb D call of TRBD1. Germline loops: CDR1 KGHDR, CDR2 SFDVKD. This CDR3 contains 13 residues. CDR3 sequence reads: CATSDWGDGELFF.

CDR3 sequence: CSASGNYNEQFF. The V and J genes are TRBV20-1 and TRBJ2-1; TCRdb selects TRBD1, and the lack of DNA leaves this call unchecked. From germline, CDR1 is DFQATT and CDR2 SNEGSKA (reference sequence). The CDR3 spans 12 residues.

The V gene is TRBV12-3 or TRBV12-4, the J gene TRBJ1-3. This CDR3 is 17 amino acids long. This chain's CDR3 is CASSLRAGRSSGNTIYF.

This sequence joins TRBV12-3 or TRBV12-4 and TRBJ1-2; with no DNA, the TCRdb D assignment of TRBD1 cannot be verified. The CDR3 runs 14 residues. The chain's CDR3 is CASSTLGTIYGYTF.

This chain links TRBV6-5 with TRBJ2-6; the D gene TCRdb calls, TRBD1, cannot be checked with no DNA. This CDR3 comprises 15 residues. CDR1 MNHEY and CDR2 SVGAGI come from the germline V gene. The CDR3 spells CASSYSRDSANVLTF.

CDR3 region: CATGGFSNQPQHF. The chain is built from TRBV6-1 and TRBJ1-5. Germline CDR1 reads MNHNS; CDR2 reads SASEGT. This CDR3 comprises 13 residues.

The V gene is TRBV20-1, the J gene TRBJ2-7; the D call of TRBD2 rests on TCRdb alone, since no DNA is present to check it. Germline-derived CDR1 and CDR2 are DFQATT and SNEGSKA (reference sequence). This CDR3 comprises 14 residues. The chain's CDR3 is CSAQPPQVSYEQYF.

The CDR3 reads CATSDPWDLGNTGELFF. The chain links TRBV24-1 to TRBJ2-2; TCRdb's D gene call, TRBD2, goes unchecked for lack of DNA. Looked up from germline, CDR1 is KGHDR and CDR2 is SFDVKD. The CDR3 contains 17 residues.